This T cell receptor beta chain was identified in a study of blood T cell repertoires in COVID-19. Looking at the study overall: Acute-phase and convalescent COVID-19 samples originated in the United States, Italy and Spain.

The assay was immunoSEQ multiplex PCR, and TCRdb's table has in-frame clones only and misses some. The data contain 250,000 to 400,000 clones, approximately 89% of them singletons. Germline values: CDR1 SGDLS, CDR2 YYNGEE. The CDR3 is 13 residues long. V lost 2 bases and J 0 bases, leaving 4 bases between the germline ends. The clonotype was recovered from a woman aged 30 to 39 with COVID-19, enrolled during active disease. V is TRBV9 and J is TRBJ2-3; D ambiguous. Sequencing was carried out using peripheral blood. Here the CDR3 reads CASSVLSTDTQYF. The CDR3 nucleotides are TGTGCCAGCAGCGTCCTTAGCACAGATACGCAGTATTTT.